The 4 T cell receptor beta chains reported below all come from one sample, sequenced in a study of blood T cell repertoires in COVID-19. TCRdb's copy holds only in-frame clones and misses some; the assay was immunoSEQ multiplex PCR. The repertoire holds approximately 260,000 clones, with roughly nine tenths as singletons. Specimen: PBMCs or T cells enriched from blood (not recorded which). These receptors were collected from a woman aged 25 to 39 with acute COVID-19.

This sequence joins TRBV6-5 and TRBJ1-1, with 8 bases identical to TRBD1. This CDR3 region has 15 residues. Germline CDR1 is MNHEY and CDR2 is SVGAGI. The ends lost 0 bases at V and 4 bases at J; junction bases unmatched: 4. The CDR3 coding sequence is TGTGCCAGCAGTTACTCCGACAGGGGTGGCACTGAAGCTTTCTTT. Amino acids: CASSYSDRGGTEAFF.

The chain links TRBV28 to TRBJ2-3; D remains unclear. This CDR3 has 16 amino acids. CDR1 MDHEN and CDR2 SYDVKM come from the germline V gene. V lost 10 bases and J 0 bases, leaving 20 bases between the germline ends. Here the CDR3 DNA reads TGTGCCACCCTAGATCTAAGGTTGACTAGCACAGATACGCAGTATTTT. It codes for CATLDLRLTSTDTQYF. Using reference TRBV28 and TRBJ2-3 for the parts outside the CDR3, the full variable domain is DVKVTQSSRYLVKRTGEKVFLECVQDMDHENMFWYRQDPGLGLRLIYFSYDVKMKEKGDIPEGYSVSREKKERFSLILESASTNQTSMYLCATLDLRLTSTDTQYFGPGTRLTVL.

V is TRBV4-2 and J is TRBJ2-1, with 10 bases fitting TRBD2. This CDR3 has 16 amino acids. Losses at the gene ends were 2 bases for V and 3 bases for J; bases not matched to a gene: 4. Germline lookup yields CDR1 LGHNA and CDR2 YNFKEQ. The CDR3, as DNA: TGTGCCAGCAGCCAACCGGGACTAGCGAACTACAATGAGCAGTTCTTC. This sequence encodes CASSQPGLANYNEQFF.

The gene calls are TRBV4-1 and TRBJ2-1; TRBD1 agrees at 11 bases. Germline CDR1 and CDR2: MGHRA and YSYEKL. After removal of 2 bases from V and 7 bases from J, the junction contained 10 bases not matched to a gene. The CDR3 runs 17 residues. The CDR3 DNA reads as TGCGCCAGCAGCCAACCTGACAAGGGACAGGGGGATAATGAGCAGTTCTTC. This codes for CASSQPDKGQGDNEQFF.